A selection of T cell receptor beta chains follows, all from one sample in a study of cytomegalovirus exposure and HLA in healthy donors. Generated by immunoSEQ multiplex PCR, the TCRdb table keeps only in-frame clones and is missing some. This sample has 150,000 to 200,000 clones, with roughly 86% found just once. Sequencing used PBMCs. The receptors derive from a man aged 18 to 35 in good health and CMV-seropositive. CDR3s include the opening cysteine and the closing phenylalanine or tryptophan. Each record gives: V gene, D gene, J gene, clone size, CDR3 protein, CDR3 DNA. D genes are given only for firm matches. The listing skips clone size in some rows; elsewhere it reads once, few, many or a size class.

TRBV4-2,NA,TRBJ1-1,few,CASRQDRGNTEAFF,TGTGCCAGCAGACAGGACCGTGGGAACACTGAAGCTTTCTTT
TRBV30,TRBD1,TRBJ1-2,NA,CAFRDRGPRGYTF,TGTGCCTTCCGGGACAGGGGGCCGCGTGGCTACACCTTC
TRBV5-4,TRBD2,TRBJ2-2,once,CASSLGLAGWAGELFF,TGTGCCAGCAGCTTGGGGCTAGCGGGATGGGCCGGGGAGCTGTTTTTT
TRBV7-2,NA,TRBJ2-7,NA,CASSLALPYEQYF,TGTGCCAGCAGCTTAGCACTTCCCTACGAGCAGTACTTC
TRBV12-5,NA,TRBJ2-5,NA,CASGQSEEFETQYF,TGTGCTAGTGGCCAGTCCGAGGAGTTCGAGACCCAGTACTTC
TRBV28,TRBD1,TRBJ2-3,NA,CASSLQGVSDTQYF,TGTGCCAGCAGTCTACAGGGGGTGTCAGATACGCAGTATTTT
TRBV5-1,TRBD2,TRBJ2-3,NA,CASSPGTSGGSDTQYF,TGCGCCAGCAGCCCGGGGACTAGCGGGGGGTCAGATACGCAGTATTTT
TRBV6-4,NA,TRBJ2-2,few,CASSRTNTGELFF,TGTGCCAGCAGTAGGACAAACACCGGGGAGCTGTTTTTT
TRBV18,NA,TRBJ2-1,NA,CASSFGLNNEQFF,TGTGCCAGCTCATTTGGACTAAACAATGAGCAGTTCTTC
TRBV30,NA,TRBJ2-3,NA,CAWSRIGVGDTQYF,TGTGCCTGGAGTAGAATAGGGGTGGGAGATACGCAGTATTTT
TRBV5-4,NA,TRBJ1-6,once,CASSLPGSLSPLHF,TGTGCCAGCAGCTTACCGGGGTCCTTATCCCCCCTCCACTTT
TRBV7-6,NA,TRBJ2-3,once,CASSFRFRGKSLGTQYF,TGTGCCAGCAGCTTTAGGTTTAGGGGCAAGTCCTTAGGTACGCAGTATTTT
TRBV5-4,TRBD2,TRBJ2-3,once,CASSVGGAGGPQDTQYF,TGTGCCAGCAGCGTGGGCGGCGCGGGGGGGCCGCAAGATACGCAGTATTTT
TRBV27,NA,TRBJ1-1,NA,CASSFGILNTEAFF,TGTGCCAGCAGTTTCGGTATCCTGAACACTGAAGCTTTCTTT
TRBV2,TRBD2,TRBJ2-3,NA,CASSEVAGHTDTQYF,TGTGCCAGCAGTGAAGTAGCGGGCCACACAGATACGCAGTATTTT
TRBV28,TRBD1,TRBJ2-7,once,CASSLVDRFYEQYF,TGTGCCAGCAGTTTAGTGGACAGGTTCTACGAGCAGTACTTC
TRBV18,TRBD1,TRBJ1-1,NA,CASSPLVGQAREAFF,TGTGCCAGCTCACCCCTGGTCGGACAGGCAAGGGAAGCTTTCTTT
TRBV2,NA,TRBJ2-3,NA,CAIQRAELPDTQYF,TGTGCCATTCAAAGAGCGGAGCTCCCAGATACGCAGTATTTT
TRBV28,TRBD2,TRBJ2-7,NA,CASSFRTSGRAGEQYF,TGTGCCAGCAGTTTTAGGACTAGCGGGAGGGCCGGCGAGCAGTACTTC
TRBV25-1,TRBD2,TRBJ2-7,NA,CASSEYTTSGSEQYF,TGTGCCAGCAGTGAATATACGACTAGCGGGAGCGAGCAGTACTTC
TRBV27,TRBD1,TRBJ2-3,NA,CASSIPGTGSPDTQYF,TGTGCCAGCAGTATACCCGGGACAGGGTCCCCAGATACGCAGTATTTT
TRBV7-2,TRBD1,TRBJ1-2,NA,CASSLARRQGGDYGYTF,TGTGCCAGCAGCTTAGCGCGAAGACAGGGGGGGGACTATGGCTACACCTTC
TRBV9,NA,TRBJ2-1,NA,CASSISTGDRDNEQFF,TGTGCCAGCAGCATCAGTACGGGGGACAGAGACAATGAGCAGTTCTTC
TRBV19,TRBD1,TRBJ1-5,NA,CASSSTGGGQPQHF,TGTGCCAGTAGTTCAACAGGGGGCGGTCAGCCCCAGCATTTT
TRBV27,NA,TRBJ2-1,NA,CASTPNEGEGIYEQFF,TGTGCCAGCACCCCCAACGAGGGGGAGGGCATCTATGAGCAGTTCTTC
TRBV5-1,NA,TRBJ2-7,NA,CASSLTNRDNEQYF,TGCGCCAGCAGCCTCACTAACCGGGACAACGAGCAGTACTTC
TRBV5-3,NA,TRBJ1-3,NA,CARSRGCSGNTIYF,TGTGCCAGAAGCCGGGGATGCTCTGGAAACACCATATATTTT
TRBV5-6,NA,TRBJ1-1,NA,CASSLWQNTEAFF,TGTGCCAGCAGCTTGTGGCAGAACACTGAAGCTTTCTTT
TRBV11-2,NA,TRBJ1-4,NA,CASSLGGEKLFF,TGTGCCAGCAGTCTGGGGGGTGAAAAACTGTTTTTT
TRBV27,TRBD1,TRBJ1-1,few,CASNRAGTAQAFF,TGTGCCAGCAACCGTGCCGGGACAGCGCAAGCTTTCTTT
TRBV6-5,NA,TRBJ1-4,NA,CASSGGPPGAKLFF,TGTGCCAGCAGTGGAGGCCCCCCGGGAGCAAAACTGTTTTTT
TRBV27,TRBD2,TRBJ2-3,NA,CASSFWSGSMSDTQYF,TGTGCCAGCAGTTTTTGGAGCGGGAGTATGTCAGATACGCAGTATTTT
TRBV9,NA,TRBJ2-5,NA,CASSVGLGTVETQYF,TGTGCCAGCAGCGTAGGACTAGGGACCGTGGAGACCCAGTACTTC
TRBV27,NA,TRBJ1-2,NA,CASSPAGILYGYTF,TGTGCCAGCAGCCCGGCGGGGATCCTCTATGGCTACACCTTC
TRBV7-9,NA,TRBJ2-7,NA,CASSGTGTYEQYF,TGTGCCAGCAGCGGTACGGGAACCTACGAGCAGTACTTC
TRBV28,NA,TRBJ1-1,NA,CASRYREEAFF,TGTGCCAGCCGATACAGGGAGGAAGCTTTCTTT
TRBV5-1,NA,TRBJ1-1,NA,CASTYREGGMNTEAFF,TGCGCCAGCACCTACCGGGAAGGGGGAATGAACACTGAAGCTTTCTTT
TRBV23-1,NA,TRBJ2-7,NA,CASSHQGCIYEQYF,TGCGCCAGCAGTCACCAGGGGTGCATTTACGAGCAGTACTTC
TRBV30,NA,TRBJ1-1,NA,CAWSDGGWAEAFF,TGTGCCTGGAGTGACGGGGGATGGGCTGAAGCTTTCTTT
TRBV27,TRBD2,TRBJ2-1,NA,CASRDRAGSEFF,TGTGCCAGCAGGGACCGAGCGGGATCGGAGTTCTTC
TRBV6-5,NA,TRBJ1-2,NA,CASSKDRSYGYTF,TGTGCCAGCAGTAAGGACAGATCATATGGCTACACCTTC
TRBV7-2,TRBD2,TRBJ2-1,NA,CASSFSGRYSYNEQFF,TGTGCCAGCAGCTTTTCCGGGAGGTACTCCTACAATGAGCAGTTCTTC
TRBV6-6,NA,TRBJ2-7,NA,CASSYFGHYEQYF,TGTGCCAGCAGTTACTTTGGCCACTACGAGCAGTACTTC
TRBV19,NA,TRBJ2-7,once,CASSIGGFNYEQYF,TGTGCCAGTAGTATTGGAGGTTTTAACTACGAGCAGTACTTC